This T cell receptor (beta chain) was retrieved from a study of T cells in Graves' hyperthyroidism and ophthalmopathy. Amplified regions were TCR beta CDR3 sequences from RNA transcripts. When the TCR CDR3 underwent first-round RT-PCR, the HTBI primer set was used. Using its own MiXCR run on the multiplex PCR reads, TCRdb lists one record per CDR3 protein. The sample yields about 420,000 distinct CDR3 sequences, approximately 14% seen once. The sample holds many counts of this clonotype. The CDR3 loop spans 12 amino acids. The ends were cut back, 3 bases at V and 3 bases at J, with 8 bases in the middle. Looked up from germline, CDR1 is DFQATT and CDR2 is SNEGSKA (reference sequence).

This chain connects TRBV20-1 to TRBJ2-5, with a possible D match to TRBD1 (5 bases). The sample comprised blood. This clonotype was sampled from a young woman with Graves' hyperthyroidism. CDR3: CSARTAEETQYF. The CDR3 DNA reads as TGCAGTGCTAGGACAGCTGAAGAGACCCAGTACTTC.